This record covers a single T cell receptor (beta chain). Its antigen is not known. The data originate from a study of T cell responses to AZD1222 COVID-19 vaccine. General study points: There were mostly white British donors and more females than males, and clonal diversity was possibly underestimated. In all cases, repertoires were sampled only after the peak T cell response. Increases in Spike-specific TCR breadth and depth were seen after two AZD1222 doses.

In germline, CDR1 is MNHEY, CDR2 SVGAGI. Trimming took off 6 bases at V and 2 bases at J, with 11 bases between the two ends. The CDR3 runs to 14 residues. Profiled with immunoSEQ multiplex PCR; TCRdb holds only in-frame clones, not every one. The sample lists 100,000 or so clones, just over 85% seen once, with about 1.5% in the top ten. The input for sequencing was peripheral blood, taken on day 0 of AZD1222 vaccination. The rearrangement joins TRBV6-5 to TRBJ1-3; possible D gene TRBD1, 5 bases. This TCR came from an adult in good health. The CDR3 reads CASSPGVAGNTIYF. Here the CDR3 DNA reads TGTGCCAGCAGCCCGGGGGTGGCTGGAAACACCATATATTTT.